Listed below are T cell receptor beta chains from one sample, sequenced in a study of identical twins. A single record per CDR3 protein comes from TCRdb applying MiXCR to the 5' RACE reads. The sample includes about 690,000 distinct CDR3 sequences, less than 7% seen only once; the top ten take 1.5% to 2%. The sequencing sample was made of naive T cells sorted from blood. The receptors originated from a man aged 18 to 35 in good health. Both conserved end residues are part of each CDR3. A D gene is named only where the DNA matches it firmly. The listing skips clone size in some rows; elsewhere it reads once, few, many or a size class.

V gene: TRBV24-1; D gene: NA; J gene: TRBJ2-2; clone size: many; CDR3 DNA: TGTGCCACGGCAGGGGAACGGTCTACCGGGGAGCTGTTTTTT; CDR3 protein: CATAGERSTGELFF
V gene: TRBV7-9; D gene: NA; J gene: TRBJ2-4; clone size: NA; CDR3 DNA: TGTGCCAGCAGCTTTAGTGAGAACCCCCAGTACTTC; CDR3 protein: CASSFSENPQYF
V gene: TRBV19; D gene: TRBD2; J gene: TRBJ2-1; clone size: NA; CDR3 DNA: TGTGCCAGTAGCCTAAAGAGCGGGAGGCACGAGCAGTTCTTC; CDR3 protein: CASSLKSGRHEQFF
V gene: TRBV20-1; D gene: TRBD1; J gene: TRBJ2-7; clone size: NA; CDR3 DNA: TGCAGTGCTAGAGATAAGGGGGACAGGGGACACGAGCAGTACTTC; CDR3 protein: CSARDKGDRGHEQYF
V gene: TRBV11-3; D gene: NA; J gene: TRBJ2-3; clone size: NA; CDR3 DNA: TGTGCCAGCAGCTATTCCGGGTCGAACCTTGGAGATACGCAGTATTTT; CDR3 protein: CASSYSGSNLGDTQYF
V gene: TRBV11-2; D gene: TRBD2; J gene: TRBJ2-1; clone size: many; CDR3 DNA: TGTGCCAGCAGCCTCCTCCGCCTAGCGGCCTACAATGAGCAGTTCTTC; CDR3 protein: CASSLLRLAAYNEQFF
V gene: TRBV5-1; D gene: TRBD1; J gene: TRBJ2-1; clone size: many; CDR3 DNA: TGCGCCAGCAGCGACACAGGGGGCGCGTACAATGAGCAGTTCTTC; CDR3 protein: CASSDTGGAYNEQFF
V gene: TRBV7-3; D gene: NA; J gene: TRBJ2-5; clone size: many; CDR3 DNA: TGTGCCAGCAGCCCCTCGGGGCGCGAGACCCAGTACTTC; CDR3 protein: CASSPSGRETQYF
V gene: TRBV7-9; D gene: TRBD2; J gene: TRBJ2-5; clone size: few; CDR3 DNA: TGTGCCAGCGCAAGGACTAGCGGGATTGAGACCCAGTACTTC; CDR3 protein: CASARTSGIETQYF
V gene: TRBV29-1; D gene: TRBD1; J gene: TRBJ2-2; clone size: NA; CDR3 DNA: TGCAGCGCCAGCACAGGGGGATTCACCTTCGGGCGGGGCACCGGGGAGCTGTTTTTT; CDR3 protein: CSASTGGFTFGRGTGELFF
V gene: TRBV7-9; D gene: TRBD2; J gene: TRBJ2-3; clone size: few; CDR3 DNA: TGTGCCAGCAGCTTGTCAGAGCGGGACGGCACAGATACGCAGTATTTT; CDR3 protein: CASSLSERDGTDTQYF
V gene: TRBV29-1; D gene: NA; J gene: TRBJ2-1; clone size: few; CDR3 DNA: TGCAGCGCGGGCGAGCTCTACAATGAGCAGTTCTTC; CDR3 protein: CSAGELYNEQFF
V gene: TRBV20-1; D gene: NA; J gene: TRBJ2-4; clone size: few; CDR3 DNA: TGCAGTGCTAGTAGGGGGACCTCCGTAAACATTCAGTACTTC; CDR3 protein: CSASRGTSVNIQYF
V gene: TRBV7-2; D gene: NA; J gene: TRBJ2-6; clone size: once; CDR3 DNA: TGTGCCAGCAGCTCCTCCAACAGAGTCTCTGGGGCCAACGTCCTGACTTTC; CDR3 protein: CASSSSNRVSGANVLTF
V gene: TRBV9; D gene: NA; J gene: TRBJ2-1; clone size: many; CDR3 DNA: TGTGCCAGCAGCGTAGGAGGCCATGAGTATGAGCAGTTCTTC; CDR3 protein: CASSVGGHEYEQFF
V gene: TRBV4-1; D gene: NA; J gene: TRBJ2-4; clone size: NA; CDR3 DNA: TGCGCCAGCAGCCAAGAGGAGGGGGAGGGGAACATTCAGTACTTC; CDR3 protein: CASSQEEGEGNIQYF
V gene: TRBV27; D gene: NA; J gene: TRBJ2-5; clone size: many; CDR3 DNA: TGTGCCAGCAAGGGCGGGGAGTCGGAGACCCAGTACTTC; CDR3 protein: CASKGGESETQYF
V gene: TRBV5-1; D gene: TRBD1; J gene: TRBJ1-5; clone size: many; CDR3 DNA: TGCGCCAGCAGCTTATCCGGGACAGCGTATCAGCCCCAGCATTTT; CDR3 protein: CASSLSGTAYQPQHF
V gene: TRBV7-2; D gene: NA; J gene: TRBJ2-5; clone size: many; CDR3 DNA: TGTGCCAGTCACGACCAGGGGAGGGAGACCCAGTACTTC; CDR3 protein: CASHDQGRETQYF
V gene: TRBV27; D gene: NA; J gene: TRBJ2-7; clone size: few; CDR3 DNA: TGTGCCAGCAGCTCCGGGACAAGGGGTTACCAGCAGTACTTC; CDR3 protein: CASSSGTRGYQQYF
V gene: TRBV5-1; D gene: TRBD1; J gene: TRBJ2-5; clone size: few; CDR3 DNA: TGCGCCAGCAGCCCTACAGGGGGTAGGGAAGAGACCCAGTACTTC; CDR3 protein: CASSPTGGREETQYF
V gene: TRBV7-9; D gene: TRBD1; J gene: TRBJ2-1; clone size: NA; CDR3 DNA: TGTGCCAGCAGCGCCCGGGACAGGGCGACAGCTGAGCAGTTCTTC; CDR3 protein: CASSARDRATAEQFF
V gene: TRBV29-1; D gene: NA; J gene: TRBJ2-5; clone size: many; CDR3 DNA: TGCAGCGTTGTTTTTTTCGCGGGGCTCCAAGAGACCCAGTACTTC; CDR3 protein: CSVVFFAGLQETQYF
V gene: TRBV5-1; D gene: TRBD1; J gene: TRBJ2-1; clone size: many; CDR3 DNA: TGCGCCAGCAGTCTGGGTCGAGGGGGCGGTGAGCAGTTCTTC; CDR3 protein: CASSLGRGGGEQFF
V gene: TRBV27; D gene: NA; J gene: TRBJ1-1; clone size: few; CDR3 DNA: TGTGCCAGCAGTTTATCTGCCAGGACACACCCGAACACTGAAGCTTTCTTT; CDR3 protein: CASSLSARTHPNTEAFF
V gene: TRBV6-1; D gene: NA; J gene: TRBJ2-2; clone size: few; CDR3 DNA: TGTGCCAGCAGCTCCGAAGGACCGGCCGGGGAGCTGTTTTTT; CDR3 protein: CASSSEGPAGELFF
V gene: TRBV10-3; D gene: NA; J gene: TRBJ1-6; clone size: many; CDR3 DNA: TGTGCCATCACCGGAGCGGGCGGATCGGATTCACCCCTCCACTTT; CDR3 protein: CAITGAGGSDSPLHF
V gene: TRBV7-6; D gene: TRBD1; J gene: TRBJ2-3; clone size: NA; CDR3 DNA: TGTGCCAGCAGCTTAGGGGGACAGTCGGTGTTTAGCACAGATACGCAGTATTTT; CDR3 protein: CASSLGGQSVFSTDTQYF
V gene: TRBV6-5; D gene: NA; J gene: TRBJ2-7; clone size: few; CDR3 DNA: TGTGCCAAACACCGATTCTGCAACGAGCAGTACTTC; CDR3 protein: CAKHRFCNEQYF
V gene: TRBV29-1; D gene: NA; J gene: TRBJ2-7; clone size: many; CDR3 DNA: TGCAGCGTTACTCGGGGACAACGCCTTACCTACGAGCAGTACTTC; CDR3 protein: CSVTRGQRLTYEQYF
V gene: TRBV21-1; D gene: NA; J gene: TRBJ2-7; clone size: many; CDR3 DNA: TGTGCCAGCAGGTCCGTCGACAGGGGAGGTTACTACGAGCAGTACTTC; CDR3 protein: CASRSVDRGGYYEQYF
V gene: TRBV28; D gene: NA; J gene: TRBJ2-7; clone size: many; CDR3 DNA: TGTGCCAGCAGTTTAGATATGCCTAGCGTCCACGAGCAGTACTTC; CDR3 protein: CASSLDMPSVHEQYF
V gene: TRBV5-5; D gene: NA; J gene: TRBJ2-2; clone size: few; CDR3 DNA: TGTGCCAGCGGGTGGAGGCCGTCCCCCGGGGAGCTGTTTTTT; CDR3 protein: CASGWRPSPGELFF
V gene: TRBV12-3/TRBV12-4; D gene: TRBD2; J gene: TRBJ2-1; clone size: many; CDR3 DNA: TGTGCCAGCAGTTTTTCCGGGACTAGCGGGATTGAGCAGTTCTTC; CDR3 protein: CASSFSGTSGIEQFF
V gene: TRBV9; D gene: NA; J gene: TRBJ2-1; clone size: NA; CDR3 DNA: TGTGCCAGCGCCTCGACTTCGGAGCAGTTCTTC; CDR3 protein: CASASTSEQFF
V gene: TRBV5-1; D gene: TRBD2; J gene: TRBJ2-5; clone size: few; CDR3 DNA: TGCGCCAGCAGCTTGGGACGGGAGGGGGTCAGAGAGACCCAGTACTTC; CDR3 protein: CASSLGREGVRETQYF
V gene: TRBV10-3; D gene: TRBD2; J gene: TRBJ2-3; clone size: NA; CDR3 DNA: TGTGCCATCAGTGAGTCCTCTAGCGGGAGGGCCTATATCACAGATACGCAGTATTTT; CDR3 protein: CAISESSSGRAYITDTQYF
V gene: TRBV9; D gene: TRBD2; J gene: TRBJ2-2; clone size: NA; CDR3 DNA: TGTGCCAGCAGCCCCCGGGGTAGCGGGAGCGACACCGGGGAGCTGTTTTTT; CDR3 protein: CASSPRGSGSDTGELFF
V gene: TRBV12-3/TRBV12-4; D gene: NA; J gene: TRBJ1-5; clone size: NA; CDR3 DNA: TGTGCCAGCAGTTTCCAGGGAATCCCAAGTCAGCCCCAGCATTTT; CDR3 protein: CASSFQGIPSQPQHF
V gene: TRBV12-3/TRBV12-4; D gene: NA; J gene: TRBJ2-1; clone size: many; CDR3 DNA: TGTGCCAGCAGTTCGCTTAAGCCCAATGAGCAGTTCTTC; CDR3 protein: CASSSLKPNEQFF
V gene: TRBV3-1; D gene: NA; J gene: TRBJ1-4; clone size: NA; CDR3 DNA: TGTGCCAGCAGCCCCGGCGCCTCGTATGAAAAACTGTTTTTT; CDR3 protein: CASSPGASYEKLFF